This TCR beta chain was documented in a study of beta chain features in type 1 diabetes. This clone came up a few times. Per the germline V gene, CDR1 is SGHRS and CDR2 is YFSETQ. Between the trimmed V and J ends, which lost 1 base and 3 bases, there was a span of 11 bases. The CDR3 is made up of 14 amino acids. What was sequenced were expressed TCRB transcripts, since all of the isolated RNA had been reverse transcribed. This table comes from immunoSEQ multiplex PCR, and its TCRdb copy is limited to in-frame clones, with some not included. Among about 900,000 clones listed, 15% to 20% were seen once.

The receptor comes from a woman under 30 in good health. The J gene is TRBJ2-7, the V gene TRBV5-1; D is uncertain. Sample: naive CD4+ T cells from blood. The CDR3 DNA reads as TGCGCCAGCAGCTTGCGGCAGAGTGGCTACGAGCAGTACTTC. This sequence encodes CASSLRQSGYEQYF.